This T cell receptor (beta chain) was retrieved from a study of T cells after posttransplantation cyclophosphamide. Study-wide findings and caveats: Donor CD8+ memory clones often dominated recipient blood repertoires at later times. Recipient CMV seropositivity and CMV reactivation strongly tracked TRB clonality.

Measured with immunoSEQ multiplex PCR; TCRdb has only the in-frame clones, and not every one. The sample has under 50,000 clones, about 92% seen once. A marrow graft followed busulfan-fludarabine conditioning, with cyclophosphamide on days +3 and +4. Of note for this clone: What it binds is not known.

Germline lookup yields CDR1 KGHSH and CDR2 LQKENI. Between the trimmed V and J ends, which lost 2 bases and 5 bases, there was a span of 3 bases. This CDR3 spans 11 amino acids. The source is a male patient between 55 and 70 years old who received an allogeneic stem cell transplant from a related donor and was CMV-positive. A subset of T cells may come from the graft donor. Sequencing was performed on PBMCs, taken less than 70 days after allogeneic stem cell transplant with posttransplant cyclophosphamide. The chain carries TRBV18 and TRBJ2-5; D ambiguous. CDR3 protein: CASSPSETQYF. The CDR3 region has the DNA TGTGCCAGCTCACCATCGGAGACCCAGTACTTC. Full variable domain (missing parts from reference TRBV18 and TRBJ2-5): NAGVMQNPRHLVRRRGQEARLRCSPMKGHSHVYWYRQLPEEGLKFMVYLQKENIIDESGMPKERFSAEFPKEGPSILRIQQVVRGDSAAYFCASSPSETQYFGPGTRLLVL.